One and the same sample provided the 28 T cell receptor beta chains below, sequenced in a study of cytomegalovirus exposure and HLA in healthy donors. Primers: 60 Vbeta forward and 13 Jbeta reverse. Sequencing used immunoSEQ multiplex PCR; TCRdb keeps in-frame clones, though not all of them. The sample lists 95,000 to 150,000 clones, approximately 78% occurring once. Material for sequencing was PBMCs. These receptors all come from a man between 35 and 55 years old in good health and CMV-seronegative.

The chain employs TRBV9 and TRBJ1-2, with D possibly being TRBD1 (6 bases). From germline, CDR1 is SGDLS and CDR2 YYNGEE. The V gene lost 3 bases and the J gene lost 8 bases, with 17 bases spanning the gap. CDR3 length: 14 residues. In nucleotides, the CDR3 is TGTGCCAGCAGCGCTGGGAGGGGGAATCGGGGCTACACCTTC. Translated: CASSAGRGNRGYTF.

V usage is TRBV11-2 and J usage is TRBJ2-7; D is possibly TRBD1 (5 bases). From germline, CDR1 is SGHAT and CDR2 FQNNGV. Trimming shortened V by 7 bases and J by 0 bases, and 13 bases separated the two germline ends. The CDR3 is 14 residues long. CDR3 loop: CASTHPGSSYEQYF. CDR3 bases: TGTGCCAGCACCCACCCAGGGTCCTCCTACGAGCAGTACTTC.

This chain links TRBV19 with TRBJ1-2; TRBD1 matches 10 bases. J was trimmed by 3 bases and V by 3 bases; bases with no gene match: 1. CDR1 and CDR2 (germline): LNHDA, SQIVND (reference sequence). The CDR3 spans 14 residues. The CDR3 is CASSMGQGYYGYTF. The CDR3 DNA sequence: TGTGCCAGTAGTATGGGACAGGGGTACTATGGCTACACCTTC.

The chain employs TRBV6-6 and TRBJ2-7, with D perhaps matching TRBD2 (6 bases). The ends were cut back, 5 bases at V and 8 bases at J, with 19 bases in the middle. CDR3 length: 14 residues. Germline assignment: CDR1 MNHNY and CDR2 SVGAGI (reference sequence). Here the CDR3 DNA reads TGTGCCAGCAGTCAAGCGTGGACTACCGACAAGCAGTACTTC. Protein: CASSQAWTTDKQYF.

The gene calls are TRBV6-5 and TRBJ2-2; no firm D call. The CDR3 is made up of 12 amino acids. Trimming took off 3 bases at V and 7 bases at J, with 6 bases between the two ends. The V gene's germline CDR1 is MNHEY and CDR2 SVGAGI. CDR3 region: CASSYVGGELFF. The CDR3 DNA reads as TGTGCCAGCAGTTATGTCGGCGGGGAGCTGTTTTTT.

The chain recombines TRBV6-1 with TRBJ2-7, with 8 bases aligning to TRBD1. Per the germline V gene, CDR1 is MNHNS and CDR2 is SASEGT. V gave up 8 bases and J gave up 1 base; unmatched junction bases: 4. The CDR3 extends over 13 amino acids. CDR3 in amino acids: CASRQGPSYEQYF. CDR3 sequence (DNA): TGTGCCAGCCGACAGGGGCCATCCTACGAGCAGTACTTC.

The chain is built from TRBV19 and TRBJ1-1, with a weak D call TRBD1 (6 bases). Per germline, CDR1 LNHDA and CDR2 SQIVND (reference sequence). This CDR3 region has 14 residues. Trimming left V 8 bases short and J 3 bases short, with 16 bases between. CDR3 in DNA: TGTGCCAGTTCGGACAGTTCTTGGGACACTGAAGCTTTCTTT. Protein sequence: CASSDSSWDTEAFF.

The gene calls are TRBV7-6 and TRBJ2-7; possible D gene TRBD1, 5 bases. Germline CDR1 is SGHVS and CDR2 is FNYEAQ. Trimming cost V 1 base and J 1 base, with 8 bases left between them. The CDR3 loop spans 14 amino acids. The CDR3 loop reads CASSLDQGSYEQYF. DNA for the CDR3: TGTGCCAGCAGCTTAGATCAGGGATCCTACGAGCAGTACTTC.

The chain links TRBV6-1 to TRBJ1-6; D remains ambiguous. The CDR3 consists of 14 residues. Trimming cost V 7 bases and J 8 bases, with 15 bases left between them. Germline CDR1 reads MNHNS; CDR2 reads SASEGT. CDR3 residues: CASTSGPGDSPLHF. CDR3 bases: TGTGCCAGCACCTCCGGGCCCGGGGATTCACCCCTCCACTTT.

V usage is TRBV27 and J usage is TRBJ2-7; TRBD2 aligns across 10 bases. CDR3 size: 16 residues. J gave up 4 bases and V 4 bases, and 10 bases lay outside the gene matches. Germline CDR1 reads MNHEY; CDR2 reads SMNVEV (reference sequence). The DNA of the CDR3 is TGTGCCAGCAGTTCCGGGACTAGCGTTGGAATATACGAGCAGTACTTC. It is translated as CASSSGTSVGIYEQYF.

The chain links TRBV28 to TRBJ1-3; D remains unclear. Per the germline V gene, CDR1 is MDHEN and CDR2 is SYDVKM. The CDR3 runs 11 residues. With 1 base removed from V and 8 bases from J, the gap between germline ends came to 3 bases. In nucleotides, the CDR3 is TGTGCCAGCAGTTTATCTTACACCATATATTTT. This translates into CASSLSYTIYF.

This clone was seen more than once but under ten times. CDR3 sequence reads: CASSSGLAGRPSYEQYF. The CDR3, as DNA: TGTGCCAGCAGCTCGGGACTAGCGGGGCGGCCCTCCTACGAGCAGTACTTC. The chain employs TRBV7-2 and TRBJ2-7; TRBD2 matches 13 bases. The CDR3 extends over 17 amino acids. V lost 4 bases and J lost 0; bases outside the gene matches: 6. The V gene's germline CDR1 is SGHTA and CDR2 FQGNSA.

This clone occurred once. This sequence joins TRBV11-2 and TRBJ1-4; TRBD1 matches 7 bases. V lost 5 bases, J lost 1 base, and 16 bases stayed unmatched. Germline CDR1 and CDR2: SGHAT and FQNNGV. The CDR3 has 19 residues. This CDR3 is CASSPARWDRPLTNEKLFF. The CDR3 nucleotides read TGTGCCAGCAGCCCCGCCCGTTGGGACAGACCCCTAACTAATGAAAAACTGTTTTTT.

This clone was counted a few times. The chain uses TRBV7-2 and TRBJ1-4; 8 nucleotides match TRBD1. This CDR3 is built from 15 residues. V lost 2 bases to trimming and J lost 7 bases; unmatched junction nucleotides: 6. CDR1 is SGHTA, CDR2 FQGNSA, per germline. The CDR3 reads CASSLMGQVTEKLFF. Here the CDR3 DNA reads TGTGCCAGCAGCTTAATGGGACAGGTGACTGAAAAACTGTTTTTT.

In this sample, this clone turned up once. The chain employs TRBV15 and TRBJ2-7; 8 nucleotides match TRBD2. Germline CDR1 and CDR2: LNHNV and YYDKDF (reference sequence). With 1 base clipped from V and 5 bases from J, the junction kept 10 bases outside the gene matches. The CDR3 contains 16 residues. For the CDR3, the DNA is TGTGCCACCAGCAGAGGGAGCGGGAGCTGGAAGGACGAGCAGTACTTC. Its protein is CATSRGSGSWKDEQYF.

The chain links TRBV19 to TRBJ1-4; maybe TRBD1 (6 bases). This CDR3 comprises 15 residues. Trimming pared 6 bases from V and 6 bases from J, leaving 17 bases between. Per the germline V gene, CDR1 is LNHDA and CDR2 is SQIVND (reference sequence). This CDR3 reads CASRPEGGAYEKLFF. CDR3 coding DNA: TGTGCCAGTAGACCGGAAGGGGGGGCTTATGAAAAACTGTTTTTT.

This clone has more than one count but fewer than ten. The J gene is TRBJ1-6, the V gene TRBV5-5; D may be TRBD1 (6 bases). The CDR3 runs to 16 residues. Germline assignment: CDR1 SGHKS and CDR2 YYEKEE (reference sequence). Trimming left V 6 bases short and J 4 bases short, with 17 bases between. The CDR3 nucleotides read TGTGCCAGCACCCAGACAGGATTTAGATATAATTCACCCCTCCACTTT. It codes for CASTQTGFRYNSPLHF.

J is TRBJ1-5 and V is TRBV4-3; D is unclear. This CDR3 is 15 amino acids long. CDR1 is LGHNA, CDR2 YSLEER, per germline. V lost 1 base and J 3 bases, leaving 10 bases between the germline ends. CDR3 DNA sequence: TGCGCCAGCAGCCAAGCGGGAGGGATCAATCAGCCCCAGCATTTT. Its translation: CASSQAGGINQPQHF.

Comment on this clone: The identical CDR3 is also encoded by other nucleotide sequences in the sample. V gene TRBV5-4 combines with J gene TRBJ2-3; 10 nucleotides agree with TRBD2. This CDR3 region has 17 residues. Trimming cost V 3 bases and J 4 bases; bases outside gene matches: 11. Per germline, CDR1 SGHNT and CDR2 YYREEE (reference sequence). DNA for the CDR3: TGTGCCAGCAGCTCACCCCGACCAGGACTAGCGGCAGATACGCAGTATTTT. This codes for CASSSPRPGLAADTQYF. The full variable domain, its missing parts supplied by reference TRBV5-4 and TRBJ2-3, is ETGVTQSPTHLIKTRGQQVTLRCSSQSGHNTVSWYQQALGQGPQFIFQYYREEENGRGNFPPRFSGLQFPNYSSELNVNALELDDSALYLCASSSPRPGLAADTQYFGPGTRLTVL.

J is TRBJ2-2 and V is TRBV4-3; 7 bases agree with TRBD1. CDR3 length: 15 amino acids. CDR1 and CDR2 (germline): LGHNA, YSLEER. Trimming cost V 5 bases and J 2 bases; bases outside gene matches: 5. The CDR3 protein is CASSGQAINTGELFF. The CDR3, as DNA: TGCGCCAGCAGCGGACAGGCGATTAACACCGGGGAGCTGTTTTTT.

V usage is TRBV28 and J usage is TRBJ1-5; the match to TRBD1 covers 9 bases. CDR1 and CDR2 (germline): MDHEN, SYDVKM. V lost 5 bases to trimming and J lost 2 bases; unmatched junction nucleotides: 4. The CDR3 contains 15 residues. The CDR3 is CASSKQGAGNQPQHF. The CDR3 coding sequence is TGTGCCAGCAGTAAACAGGGGGCGGGCAATCAGCCCCAGCATTTT.

V usage is TRBV10-1 and J usage is TRBJ2-5; TRBD2 matches 13 bases. CDR3 length equals 15 residues. Germline CDR1 reads WNHNN; CDR2 reads SYGVQD (reference sequence). The V gene end was trimmed by 7 bases and the J gene end by 1 base; junction bases not matched to a gene: 3. The CDR3 spells CASTWTSGGQETQYF. The CDR3 bases are TGCGCCAGCACTTGGACTAGCGGGGGCCAAGAGACCCAGTACTTC.

This rearrangement joins TRBV5-6 to TRBJ2-7; weak D call: TRBD2 (5 bases). The CDR3 loop spans 15 amino acids. Trimming cost V 2 bases and J 3 bases, with 15 bases left between them. Germline-derived CDR1 and CDR2 are SGHDT and YYEEEE. The CDR3 DNA reads as TGTGCCAGCAGCTTCCGGCGTGGGAGAAACTACGAGCAGTACTTC. Protein: CASSFRRGRNYEQYF.

The rearrangement links TRBV5-1 to TRBJ2-1; tentatively, D is TRBD2 (6 bases). Germline CDR1 reads SGHRS; CDR2 reads YFSETQ. The CDR3 extends over 15 amino acids. V lost 0 bases and J lost 8, with 15 bases in between. The CDR3, as DNA: TGCGCCAGCAGCTTGGCTAGCGCCTCCCTCCATGAGCAGTTCTTC. Its protein product is CASSLASASLHEQFF.

The rearrangement joins TRBV5-1 to TRBJ2-7; D is undetermined. Trimming pared 4 bases from V and 2 bases from J, leaving 7 bases between. Germline V gene data show CDR1 as SGHRS and CDR2 as YFSETQ. There are 12 residues in the CDR3. The CDR3 nucleotides read TGCGCCAGCAGCCAAGACACCTACGAGCAGTACTTC. It translates to CASSQDTYEQYF.

The CDR3 loop is CASSERRGGETQYF. In DNA, the CDR3 is TGTGCCAGCAGTGAAAGGAGAGGAGGGGAGACCCAGTACTTC. The chain couples TRBV2 to TRBJ2-5, with D perhaps TRBD2 (6 bases). V lost 2 bases and J 5 bases, leaving 12 bases between the germline ends. There are 14 residues in the CDR3. The germline V gene has CDR1 SNHLY and CDR2 FYNNEI.

The J gene is TRBJ2-7, the V gene TRBV19; 7 bases are shared with TRBD1. Trimming took 5 bases from V and 2 from J; bases not matched to a gene: 9. This CDR3 comprises 15 residues. The germline V gene encodes CDR1 LNHDA and CDR2 SQIVND (reference sequence). The CDR3 reads CASSPAGTEAYEQYF. CDR3 bases: TGTGCCAGTAGTCCAGCCGGGACAGAAGCCTACGAGCAGTACTTC.

The chain recombines TRBV18 with TRBJ1-5, with 11 bases fitting TRBD1. The CDR3 length is 16 residues. V trimming: 6 bases; J trimming: 5 bases; junction bases outside the gene matches: 9. Germline loops: CDR1 KGHSH, CDR2 LQKENI. CDR3 bases: TGTGCCAGCTCGCCAGGACAGGGGGCGATGGATCAGCCCCAGCATTTT. Protein sequence: CASSPGQGAMDQPQHF. Supplemented by reference TRBV18 and TRBJ1-5, the full variable domain reads NAGVMQNPRHLVRRRGQEARLRCSPMKGHSHVYWYRQLPEEGLKFMVYLQKENIIDESGMPKERFSAEFPKEGPSILRIQQVVRGDSAAYFCASSPGQGAMDQPQHFGDGTRLSIL.